One sample yielded the 4 T cell receptor beta chains listed below, sequenced in a study of blood T cell repertoires in COVID-19. The method was immunoSEQ multiplex PCR; TCRdb's version includes in-frame clones alone and lacks a portion of them. The table lists under 250,000 clones, more than 75% of them singletons. The material sequenced was peripheral blood. The source is a human donor in a cohort sampled during active COVID-19.

The chain recombines TRBV9 with TRBJ2-7, with D maybe TRBD1 (7 bases). V dropped 0 bases and J dropped 4 bases, with 14 bases sitting between them. Germline CDR1 SGDLS, CDR2 YYNGEE. The CDR3 has 15 amino acids. In nucleotides, the CDR3 is TGTGCCAGCAGCGTAGGGCAGGGGGGATTATACGAGCAGTACTTC. Protein sequence: CASSVGQGGLYEQYF.

The chain recombines TRBV30 with TRBJ2-1; TRBD1 might be the D (5 bases). The ends were cut back, 2 bases at V and 6 bases at J, with 14 bases in the middle. This CDR3 spans 14 amino acids. Looked up from germline, CDR1 is GTSNPN and CDR2 is SVGIG (reference sequence). The CDR3: CAWSLRGSGNEQFF. DNA of the CDR3: TGTGCCTGGAGTTTAAGGGGATCAGGCAATGAGCAGTTCTTC.

The chain links TRBV2 to TRBJ2-5; D is perhaps TRBD2 (5 bases). Germline loops: CDR1 SNHLY, CDR2 FYNNEI. The CDR3 is made up of 14 amino acids. V lost 6 bases and J 5 bases, leaving 16 bases between the germline ends. CDR3 residues: CASSDGVTQETQYF. The DNA of the CDR3 is TGTGCCAGCAGCGACGGGGTCACCCAGGAGACCCAGTACTTC.

V and J are TRBV5-4 and TRBJ1-1; 9 bases line up with TRBD1. This CDR3 has 15 residues. Germline CDR1 is SGHNT and CDR2 is YYREEE (reference sequence). Trimming removed 3 bases from V and 3 bases from J; junction bases left unmatched: 6. The CDR3: CASSYQTGGDTEAFF. CDR3 DNA sequence: TGTGCCAGCAGCTACCAGACAGGGGGAGACACTGAAGCTTTCTTT.